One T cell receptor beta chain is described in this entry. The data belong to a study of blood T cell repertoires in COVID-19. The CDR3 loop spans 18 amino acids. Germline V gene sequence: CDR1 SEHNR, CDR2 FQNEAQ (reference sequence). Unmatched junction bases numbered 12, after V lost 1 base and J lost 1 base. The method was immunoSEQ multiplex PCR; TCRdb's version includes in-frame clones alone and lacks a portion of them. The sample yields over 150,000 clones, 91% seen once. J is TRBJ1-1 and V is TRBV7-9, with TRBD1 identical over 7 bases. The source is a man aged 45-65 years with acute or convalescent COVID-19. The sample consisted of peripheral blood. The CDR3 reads CASSLEGTVYLGNTEAFF. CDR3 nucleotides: TGTGCCAGCAGCTTAGAAGGGACAGTCTACCTCGGGAACACTGAAGCTTTCTTT.